This T cell receptor (beta chain) was observed in a study of blood T cell repertoires in COVID-19. Produced via immunoSEQ multiplex PCR; TCRdb's table is partial and in-frame only. The repertoire includes 250,000 to 350,000 clones, roughly 90% of them detected once, and approximately 14% sits in the top ten. The CDR3 loop spans 14 amino acids. The germline gives CDR1 SGHTA, CDR2 FQGNSA. Losses at the gene ends were 5 bases for V and 3 bases for J; bases not matched to a gene: 3. The receptor's source is a woman in her 70s with COVID-19, enrolled during active disease. The sample consisted of peripheral blood. This chain connects TRBV7-2 to TRBJ1-4; TRBD1 matches 7 bases. CDR3 sequence: CASSQQGPNEKLFF. CDR3 bases: TGTGCCAGCAGCCAACAGGGGCCTAATGAAAAACTGTTTTTT.